The 15 T cell receptor beta chains presented below share a single source sample, sequenced in a study of human T cells and chemical hapten exposure. TCRdb passed the RACE reads through MiXCR, listing each CDR3 protein once. Of some 180,000 distinct CDR3 sequences listed, about 25% were seen once; the top ten hold about 2.3%. Time point defined: patch test 3, about 24 weeks after DPC sensitization. The treatment was: therapeutic diphenylcyclopropenone sensitization with weekly scalp DPC. Material: whole blood, obtained in connection with sensitization to the hapten diphenylcyclopropenone (DPC). These TCRs come from a woman in her forties with alopecia areata. Some clones in this sample may be carry-over from other donors' samples.

A few counts support this clonotype. The gene calls are TRBV10-3 and TRBJ1-1; D remains unclear. The CDR3 contains 13 residues. The V end lost 4 bases, the J end lost 10 bases, and 16 bases lay between the germline ends. CDR1 and CDR2 (germline): ENHRY, SYGVKD. CDR3 protein: CAISAGEAPRAFF. As DNA, the CDR3 is TGTGCCATCAGTGCAGGCGAAGCACCTAGAGCTTTCTTT.

The genes are TRBV6-5 and TRBJ2-7; D remains ambiguous. Germline V gives CDR1 MNHEY, CDR2 SVGAGI. The V gene lost 5 bases and the J gene lost 1 base, with 9 bases spanning the gap. The CDR3 runs to 13 residues. The CDR3 DNA reads as TGTGCCAGCAGTACGACACATTCCTACGAGCAGTACTTC. It encodes CASSTTHSYEQYF.

The CDR3 DNA reads as TGTGCCAGCGGGCCTAGCTCACAAGAGACCCAGTACTTC. It translates to CASGPSSQETQYF. The rearrangement links TRBV12-3 or TRBV12-4 to TRBJ2-5, with D possibly TRBD2 on 5 matching bases. With 8 bases removed from V and 2 bases from J, the gap between germline ends came to 12 bases. CDR3 length: 13 amino acids.

This clonotype was observed a handful of times. This chain links TRBV4-1 with TRBJ2-1, with TRBD2 matching over 11 bases. V lost 4 bases and J lost 6; bases outside the gene matches: 11. This CDR3 region has 17 residues. CDR1 is MGHRA and CDR2 is YSYEKL in the germline V gene. The CDR3 loop reads CASSRRPLAGGRNEQFF. The CDR3 DNA reads TGCGCCAGCAGCCGCCGACCTCTAGCGGGAGGCCGCAATGAGCAGTTCTTC.

The chain is built from TRBV7-9 and TRBJ2-1; tentatively, D is TRBD2 (5 bases). Trimming removed 4 bases from V and 0 bases from J, with 10 bases in between. CDR3 length equals 15 residues. CDR1 is SEHNR, CDR2 FQNEAQ, per germline (reference sequence). The CDR3: CASSWELISYNEQFF. In DNA, the CDR3 is TGTGCCAGCAGCTGGGAGCTTATCTCCTACAATGAGCAGTTCTTC. Filled out from reference TRBV7-9 and TRBJ2-1, the complete variable domain reads DTGVSQNPRHKITKRGQNVTFRCDPISEHNRLYWYRQTLGQGPEFLTYFQNEAQLEKSRLLSDRFSAERPKGSFSTLEIQRTEQGDSAMYLCASSWELISYNEQFFGPGTRLTVL.

The V call is TRBV4-3, the J call TRBJ1-5; no clear D gene. V was pared by 5 bases and J by 6 bases, with 14 bases between. CDR1 is LGHNA, CDR2 YSLEER, per germline. This CDR3 is built from 14 residues. CDR3 protein: CASSIVMQRQPQHF. The CDR3 region has the DNA TGCGCCAGCAGCATAGTAATGCAGCGTCAGCCCCAGCATTTT.

The V gene is TRBV29-1, the J gene TRBJ2-3, with D maybe TRBD2 (5 bases). The CDR3 contains 13 residues. Germline V gene sequence: CDR1 SQVTM, CDR2 ANQGSEA. The V end lost 5 bases, the J end lost 6 bases, and 15 bases lay between the germline ends. In DNA, the CDR3 is TGCAGCGTTCACAGCGGTTCCAGGGATACGCAGTATTTT. As protein: CSVHSGSRDTQYF.

The table lists this clonotype with a few counts. The rearrangement uses TRBV7-2 and TRBJ1-6; D remains ambiguous. Germline V CDR1 and CDR2: SGHTA, FQGNSA. The CDR3 consists of 12 residues. Between the trimmed V and J ends, which lost 10 bases and 5 bases, there was a span of 9 bases. The CDR3 DNA reads TGTGCCACCTCGATTAATAATTCACCCCTCCACTTT. The encoded protein is CATSINNSPLHF.

This clonotype occurred a few times. The gene calls are TRBV7-8 and TRBJ2-1; 9 bases agree with TRBD2. Looked up from germline, CDR1 is SGHVS and CDR2 is FQNEAQ. This CDR3 spans 15 amino acids. V gave up 5 bases and J gave up 9 bases; unmatched junction bases: 11. The CDR3 protein is CASSPARAGGREQFF. The DNA for the CDR3 is TGTGCCAGCAGCCCGGCCCGGGCGGGAGGGCGTGAGCAGTTCTTC.

The rearrangement links TRBV3-1 to TRBJ2-3; tentatively, D is TRBD2 (7 bases). This CDR3 contains 17 residues. Germline lookup yields CDR1 LGHDT and CDR2 YNNKEL (reference sequence). V gave up 7 bases and J gave up 4 bases, with 24 bases separating them. CDR3 residues: CASTPGSAGADPDTQYF. CDR3 sequence (DNA): TGTGCCAGCACGCCAGGCAGTGCGGGGGCGGACCCAGATACGCAGTATTTT.

This clonotype showed up just a few times. V is TRBV7-2 and J is TRBJ1-1, with unresolved D. Germline CDR1 and CDR2: SGHTA and FQGNSA. The CDR3 spans 14 residues. The V gene lost 5 bases and the J gene lost 0 bases, with 10 bases spanning the gap. CDR3 coding DNA: TGTGCCAGCAGCCGCAGCCTCATGAACACTGAAGCTTTCTTT. This codes for CASSRSLMNTEAFF. Filled out from reference TRBV7-2 and TRBJ1-1, the complete variable domain reads GAGVSQSPSNKVTEKGKDVELRCDPISGHTALYWYRQSLGQGLEFLIYFQGNSAPDKSGLPSDRFSAERTGGSVSTLTIQRTQQEDSAVYLCASSRSLMNTEAFFGQGTRLTVV.

For the CDR3, the DNA is TGTGCCAGCAGTTACCAGGGGAGCGGGAGCAGGGAGCTGTTTTTT. Translated, it gives CASSYQGSGSRELFF. V is TRBV6-2 or TRBV6-3 and J is TRBJ2-2; TRBD2 matches at 8 bases. The CDR3 is made up of 15 amino acids. Losses at the gene ends were 2 bases for V and 9 bases for J; bases not matched to a gene: 8. Germline V gene lookup returns CDR1 MNHEY and CDR2 SVGEGT.

The rearrangement uses TRBV28 and TRBJ2-7, with 13 bases matching TRBD2. Per the germline V gene, CDR1 is MDHEN and CDR2 is SYDVKM. The CDR3 runs to 18 residues. The trim removed 6 bases at V and 0 bases at J, leaving 11 bases unmatched. The CDR3 here is CASSPSGTSGDPSYEQYF. The CDR3 nucleotides read TGTGCCAGCAGCCCCTCCGGGACTAGCGGGGATCCCTCCTACGAGCAGTACTTC. The whole variable domain, filled in from reference TRBV28 and TRBJ2-7, reads DVKVTQSSRYLVKRTGEKVFLECVQDMDHENMFWYRQDPGLGLRLIYFSYDVKMKEKGDIPEGYSVSREKKERFSLILESASTNQTSMYLCASSPSGTSGDPSYEQYFGPGTRLTVT.

J is TRBJ1-3 and V is TRBV29-1, with unresolved D. CDR3 length equals 13 residues. V lost 7 bases to trimming and J lost 0 bases, with 10 bases between them. The germline CDR1 and CDR2 sequences are SQVTM and ANQGSEA. The CDR3 nucleotides are TGCAGCGGCACCCTGAGCTCTGGAAACACCATATATTTT. This codes for CSGTLSSGNTIYF. Combining the CDR3 with reference TRBV29-1 and TRBJ1-3 gives the whole variable domain SAVISQKPSRDICQRGTSLTIQCQVDSQVTMMFWYRQQPGQSLTLIATANQGSEATYESGFVIDKFPISRPNLTFSTLTVSNMSPEDSSIYLCSGTLSSGNTIYFGEGSWLTVV.

This clonotype was seen a handful of times. The chain employs TRBV24-1 and TRBJ2-3, with D unresolved. This CDR3 is built from 14 residues. Germline loops: CDR1 KGHDR, CDR2 SFDVKD. V shed 3 bases and J shed 6 bases, with 12 bases lying between them. The CDR3 is CATSDIRTTDTQYF. As DNA, the CDR3 is TGTGCCACCAGTGATATCAGGACCACTGATACGCAGTATTTT.